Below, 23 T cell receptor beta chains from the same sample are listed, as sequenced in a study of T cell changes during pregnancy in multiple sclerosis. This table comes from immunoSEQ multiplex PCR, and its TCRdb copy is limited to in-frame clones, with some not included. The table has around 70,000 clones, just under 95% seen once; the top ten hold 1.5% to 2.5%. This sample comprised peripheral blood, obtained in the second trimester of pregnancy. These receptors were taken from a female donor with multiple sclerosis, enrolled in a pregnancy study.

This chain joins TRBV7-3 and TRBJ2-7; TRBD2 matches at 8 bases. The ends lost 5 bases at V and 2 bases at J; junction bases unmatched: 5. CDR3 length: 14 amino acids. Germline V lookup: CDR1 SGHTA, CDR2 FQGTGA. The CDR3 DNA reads TGTGCCAGCAGCCCGGGACTAGGGGCCTACGAGCAGTACTTC. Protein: CASSPGLGAYEQYF.

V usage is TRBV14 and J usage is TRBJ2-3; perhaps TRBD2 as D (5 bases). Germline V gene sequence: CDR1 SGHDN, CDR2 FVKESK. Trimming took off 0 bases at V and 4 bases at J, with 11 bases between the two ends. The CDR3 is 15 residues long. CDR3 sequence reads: CASSQEISGSDTQYF. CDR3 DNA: TGTGCCAGCAGCCAAGAAATCTCGGGGTCAGATACGCAGTATTTT.

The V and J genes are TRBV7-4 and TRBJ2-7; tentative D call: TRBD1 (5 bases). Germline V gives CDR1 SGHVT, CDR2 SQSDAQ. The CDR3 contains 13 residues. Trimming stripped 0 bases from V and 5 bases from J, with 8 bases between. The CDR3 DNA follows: TGTGCCAGCAGCTTAGCCAGGGTCCACGAGCAGTACTTC. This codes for CASSLARVHEQYF.

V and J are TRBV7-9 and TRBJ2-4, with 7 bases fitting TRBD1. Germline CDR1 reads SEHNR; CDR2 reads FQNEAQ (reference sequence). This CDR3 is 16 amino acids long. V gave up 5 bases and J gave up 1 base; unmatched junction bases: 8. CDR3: CASSTGALLAKNIQYF. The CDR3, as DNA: TGTGCCAGCAGCACAGGGGCCCTTTTGGCCAAAAACATTCAGTACTTC.

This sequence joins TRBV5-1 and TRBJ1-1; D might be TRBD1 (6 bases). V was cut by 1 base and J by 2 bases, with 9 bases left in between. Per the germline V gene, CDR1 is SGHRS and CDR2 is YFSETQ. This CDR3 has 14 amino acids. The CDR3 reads CASSLRTDNTEAFF. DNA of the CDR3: TGCGCCAGCAGCTTGAGGACAGATAACACTGAAGCTTTCTTT.

CDR3 protein: CASSGHYEQYF. CDR3 sequence (DNA): TGTGCCAGCAGTGGACACTACGAGCAGTACTTC. The V and J genes are TRBV2 and TRBJ2-7; D ambiguous. This CDR3 has 11 residues. The germline V gene has CDR1 SNHLY and CDR2 FYNNEI. The V end lost 4 bases, the J end lost 3 bases, and 4 bases lay between the germline ends.

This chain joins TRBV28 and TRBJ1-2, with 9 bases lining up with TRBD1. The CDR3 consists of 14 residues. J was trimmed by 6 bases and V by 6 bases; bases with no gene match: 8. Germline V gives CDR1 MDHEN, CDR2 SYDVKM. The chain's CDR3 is CASSPGTGFNGYTF. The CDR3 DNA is TGTGCCAGCAGCCCCGGGACAGGGTTTAATGGCTACACCTTC.

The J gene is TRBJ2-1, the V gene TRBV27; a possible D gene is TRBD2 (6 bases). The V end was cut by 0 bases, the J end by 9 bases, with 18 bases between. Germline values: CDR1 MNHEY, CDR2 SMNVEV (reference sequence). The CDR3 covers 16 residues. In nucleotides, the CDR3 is TGTGCCAGCAGTTTATCCACCGGGACTTGGGCCAGTGAGCAGTTCTTC. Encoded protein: CASSLSTGTWASEQFF.

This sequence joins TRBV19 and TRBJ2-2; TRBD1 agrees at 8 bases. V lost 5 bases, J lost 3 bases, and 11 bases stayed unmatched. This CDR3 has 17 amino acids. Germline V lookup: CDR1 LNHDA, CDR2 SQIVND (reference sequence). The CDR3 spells CASSLKGQGGDTGELFF. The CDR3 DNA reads TGTGCCAGTAGTCTCAAAGGACAGGGAGGTGACACCGGGGAGCTGTTTTTT.

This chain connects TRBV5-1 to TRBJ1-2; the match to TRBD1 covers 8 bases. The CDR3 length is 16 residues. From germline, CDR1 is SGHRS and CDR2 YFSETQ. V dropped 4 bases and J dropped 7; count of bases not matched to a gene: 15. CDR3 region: CASSPLLGQGRGGYTF. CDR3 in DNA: TGCGCCAGCAGCCCTCTCCTCGGACAGGGCAGAGGTGGCTACACCTTC. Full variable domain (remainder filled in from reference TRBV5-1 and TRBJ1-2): KAGVTQTPRYLIKTRGQQVTLSCSPISGHRSVSWYQQTPGQGLQFLFEYFSETQRNKGNFPGRFSGRQFSNSRSEMNVSTLELGDSALYLCASSPLLGQGRGGYTFGSGTRLTVV.

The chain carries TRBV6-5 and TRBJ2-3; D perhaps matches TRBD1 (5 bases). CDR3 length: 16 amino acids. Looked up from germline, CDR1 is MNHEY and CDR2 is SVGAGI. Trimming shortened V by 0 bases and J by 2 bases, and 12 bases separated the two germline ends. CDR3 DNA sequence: TGTGCCAGCAGTTACTCGGTAGGGGTCCCCACAGATACGCAGTATTTT. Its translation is CASSYSVGVPTDTQYF.

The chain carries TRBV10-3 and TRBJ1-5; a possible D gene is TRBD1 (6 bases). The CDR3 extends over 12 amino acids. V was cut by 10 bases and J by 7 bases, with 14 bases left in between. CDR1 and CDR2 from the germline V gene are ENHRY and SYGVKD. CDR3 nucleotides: TGTGCCACCCAACAGGGAAACCAGCCCCAGCATTTT. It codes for CATQQGNQPQHF.

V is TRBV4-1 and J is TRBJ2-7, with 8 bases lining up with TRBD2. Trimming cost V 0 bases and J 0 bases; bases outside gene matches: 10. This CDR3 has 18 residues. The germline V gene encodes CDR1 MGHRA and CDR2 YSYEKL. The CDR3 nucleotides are TGCGCCAGCAGCCAAGATATCCCCACCGGGACTAGCTCCTACGAGCAGTACTTC. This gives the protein CASSQDIPTGTSSYEQYF.

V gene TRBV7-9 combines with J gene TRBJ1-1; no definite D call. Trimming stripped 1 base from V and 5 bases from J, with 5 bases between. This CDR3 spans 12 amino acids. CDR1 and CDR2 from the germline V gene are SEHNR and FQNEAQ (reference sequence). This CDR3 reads CASSLDKTEAFF. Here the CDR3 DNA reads TGTGCCAGCAGCTTAGACAAGACTGAAGCTTTCTTT.

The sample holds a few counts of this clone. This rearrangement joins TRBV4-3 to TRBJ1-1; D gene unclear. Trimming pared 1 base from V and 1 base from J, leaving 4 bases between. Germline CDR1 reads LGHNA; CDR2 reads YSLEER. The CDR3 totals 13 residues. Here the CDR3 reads CASSQGRNTEAFF. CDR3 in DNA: TGCGCCAGCAGCCAAGGCAGGAACACTGAAGCTTTCTTT.

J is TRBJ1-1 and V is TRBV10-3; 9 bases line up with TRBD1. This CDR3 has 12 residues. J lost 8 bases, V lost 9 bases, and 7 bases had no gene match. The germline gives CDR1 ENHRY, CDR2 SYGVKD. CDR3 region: CAIGQGPGEAFF. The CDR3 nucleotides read TGTGCCATAGGACAGGGGCCGGGGGAAGCTTTCTTT.

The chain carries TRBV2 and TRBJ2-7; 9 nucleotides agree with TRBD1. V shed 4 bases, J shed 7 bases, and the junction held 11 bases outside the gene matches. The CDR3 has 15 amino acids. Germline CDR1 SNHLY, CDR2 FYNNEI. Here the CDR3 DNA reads TGTGCCAGCAGTGGAACCGGGACAGGGATCTATGAGCAGTACTTC. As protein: CASSGTGTGIYEQYF. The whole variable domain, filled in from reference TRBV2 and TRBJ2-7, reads EPEVTQTPSHQVTQMGQEVILRCVPISNHLYFYWYRQILGQKVEFLVSFYNNEISEKSEIFDDQFSVERPDGSNFTLKIRSTKLEDSAMYFCASSGTGTGIYEQYFGPGTRLTVT.

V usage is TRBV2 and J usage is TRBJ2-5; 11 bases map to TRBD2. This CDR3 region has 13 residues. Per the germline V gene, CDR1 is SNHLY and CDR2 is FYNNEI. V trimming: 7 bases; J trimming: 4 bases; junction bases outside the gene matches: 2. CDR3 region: CASKTSGGETQYF. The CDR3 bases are TGTGCCAGCAAAACTAGCGGGGGAGAGACCCAGTACTTC.

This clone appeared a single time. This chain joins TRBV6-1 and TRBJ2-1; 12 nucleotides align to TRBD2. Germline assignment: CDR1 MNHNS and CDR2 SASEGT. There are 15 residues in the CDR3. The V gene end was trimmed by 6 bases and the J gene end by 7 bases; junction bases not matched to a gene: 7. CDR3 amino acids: CASSKLAGGENEQFF. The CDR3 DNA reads TGTGCCAGCAGCAAACTAGCGGGGGGTGAAAATGAGCAGTTCTTC.

The CDR3 bases are TGTGCCAGCAGTGAAAGCGCAGCTGGAAACACCATATATTTT. Translation gives CASSESAAGNTIYF. This sequence joins TRBV25-1 and TRBJ1-3; D uncertain. With 2 bases removed from V and 2 bases from J, the gap between germline ends came to 7 bases. The CDR3 is 14 residues long. Germline lookup yields CDR1 MGHDK and CDR2 SYGVNS.

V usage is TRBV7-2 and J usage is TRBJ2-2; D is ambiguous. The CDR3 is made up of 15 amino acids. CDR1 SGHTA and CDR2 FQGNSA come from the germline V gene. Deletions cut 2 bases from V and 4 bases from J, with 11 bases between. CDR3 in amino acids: CASSLTGSGTGELFF. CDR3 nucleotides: TGTGCCAGCAGCTTAACTGGCTCGGGCACCGGGGAGCTGTTTTTT. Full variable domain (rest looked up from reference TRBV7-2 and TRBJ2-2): GAGVSQSPSNKVTEKGKDVELRCDPISGHTALYWYRQSLGQGLEFLIYFQGNSAPDKSGLPSDRFSAERTGGSVSTLTIQRTQQEDSAVYLCASSLTGSGTGELFFGEGSRLTVL.

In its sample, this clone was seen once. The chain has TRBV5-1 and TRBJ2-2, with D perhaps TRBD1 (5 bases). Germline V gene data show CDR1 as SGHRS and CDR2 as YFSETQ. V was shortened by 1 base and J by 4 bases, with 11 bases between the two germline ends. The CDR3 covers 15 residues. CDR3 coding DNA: TGCGCCAGCAGCTTGTCCGGACAAACCACCGGGGAGCTGTTTTTT. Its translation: CASSLSGQTTGELFF.

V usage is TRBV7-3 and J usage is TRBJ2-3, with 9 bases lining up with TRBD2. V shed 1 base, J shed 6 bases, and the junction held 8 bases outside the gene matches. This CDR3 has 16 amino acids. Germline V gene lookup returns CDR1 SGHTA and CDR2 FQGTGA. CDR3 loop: CASSLNKRGAGDTQYF. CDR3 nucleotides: TGTGCCAGCAGCTTAAATAAGCGGGGGGCCGGGGATACGCAGTATTTT.